This entry concerns a single T cell receptor beta chain. Its antigen is unidentified. The data were produced by immunoSEQ multiplex PCR, yet TCRdb's version contains in-frame clones alone and is incomplete. Of some 68,000 clones in the sample, approximately 91% were seen once. The record originates from a study of stem cell transplantation in POMP-related autoinflammatory disease. The overall study: The study hypothesized thymoproteasome defects skew the TRB repertoire via impaired CD8+ selection.

PRAID featured immunodeficiency plus autoinflammation. General observations from the study: PRAID patients trended toward lower TRB diversity and higher clonality in all analyzed T-cell subsets.

Germline CDR1 and CDR2: SGHRS and YFSETQ. With V trimmed by 4 bases and J by 4 bases, 5 bases remained unmatched. The CDR3 covers 16 residues. Material: CD4+ T cells from PBMCs, obtained after stem cell transplantation. J is TRBJ2-3 and V is TRBV5-1; the match to TRBD2 covers 14 bases. This clonotype originated in a human patient with POMP-related autoinflammation and immune dysregulation (PRAID). Certain T cells may be donor cells from the graft. The CDR3 DNA sequence: TGCGCCAGCAGCATAGGACTAGCGGGGGGCGCAGATACGCAGTATTTT. Its translation: CASSIGLAGGADTQYF. The variable domain in full, completed from reference TRBV5-1 and TRBJ2-3, reads KAGVTQTPRYLIKTRGQQVTLSCSPISGHRSVSWYQQTPGQGLQFLFEYFSETQRNKGNFPGRFSGRQFSNSRSEMNVSTLELGDSALYLCASSIGLAGGADTQYFGPGTRLTVL.